Following are 5 T cell receptor beta chains from one sample sequenced in a study of cytomegalovirus exposure and HLA in healthy donors. Method: immunoSEQ multiplex PCR; TCRdb's copy keeps in-frame clones and lacks some. The sample holds around 160,000 clones; less than 95% are singletons and the top ten take around 3.1%. Input material: PBMCs. These receptors were collected from a woman aged 18-35 years in good health and CMV-seropositive.

The chain combines TRBV5-1 with TRBJ2-5, with TRBD2 identical over 8 bases. The CDR3 loop spans 14 amino acids. Germline trimming cut 4 bases from V and 5 bases from J; bases unmatched to any gene: 7. Per the germline V gene, CDR1 is SGHRS and CDR2 is YFSETQ. CDR3 DNA: TGCGCCAGCAGCCTCGGGGGGGCTAGGGAGACCCAGTACTTC. Its translation: CASSLGGARETQYF.

The chain joins TRBV6-1 to TRBJ1-5; 7 bases match TRBD1. CDR1 is MNHNS, CDR2 SASEGT, per germline. The CDR3 runs to 17 residues. V trimming: 2 bases; J trimming: 0 bases; junction bases outside the gene matches: 7. Written as DNA, the CDR3 is TGTGCCAGCAGTGAATCGACAGGGTTCCTTAGCAATCAGCCCCAGCATTTT. Protein sequence: CASSESTGFLSNQPQHF.

The chain recombines TRBV19 with TRBJ1-1; TRBD1 might be the D (6 bases). Germline V lookup: CDR1 LNHDA, CDR2 SQIVND (reference sequence). The germline V and J ends were trimmed by 7 bases and 3 bases, with 9 bases remaining between them. This CDR3 region has 12 residues. The CDR3: CASTGEYTEAFF. CDR3 nucleotide sequence: TGTGCCAGTACAGGGGAGTACACTGAAGCTTTCTTT.

The chain links TRBV7-3 to TRBJ2-2, with 7 bases aligning to TRBD1. The CDR3 loop spans 13 amino acids. Germline values: CDR1 SGHTA, CDR2 FQGTGA. The trim removed 2 bases at V and 7 bases at J, leaving 1 base unmatched. CDR3 nucleotide sequence: TGTGCCAGCAGCTTAGACAGGGACGGGGAGCTGTTTTTT. It is translated as CASSLDRDGELFF.

The chain couples TRBV7-2 to TRBJ2-1, with 10 bases matching TRBD1. The germline gives CDR1 SGHTA, CDR2 FQGNSA. The CDR3 covers 15 residues. Losses at the gene ends were 4 bases for V and 7 bases for J; bases not matched to a gene: 7. CDR3 in amino acids: CASSYRDRGGNEQFF. The CDR3 DNA sequence: TGTGCCAGCAGCTACCGGGACAGGGGAGGAAATGAGCAGTTCTTC.